Below, 19 T cell receptor beta chains from the same sample are listed, as sequenced in a study of CD8 T cells in Susac syndrome. The RNA, roughly 0.45 to 1 ug, was put through reverse transcription using random hexamers. From the immunoSEQ multiplex PCR reads, TCRdb called clonotypes with MiXCR, one entry per CDR3 protein. This table has 400,000 or so distinct CDR3 sequences, around 83% appearing once. Sequences were obtained from CD8+ T cells from PBMCs. All receptors derive from a human donor with multiple sclerosis.

V usage is TRBV4-1 and J usage is TRBJ2-1; the D call may be TRBD1 or TRBD2 (5 bases each). CDR1 is MGHRA and CDR2 is YSYEKL in the germline V gene. There are 13 residues in the CDR3. Trimming left V 10 bases short and J 3 bases short, with 13 bases between. CDR3 sequence (DNA): TGCGCCACTACCGGGACGGGCTACAATGAGCAGTTCTTC. Translated: CATTGTGYNEQFF.

The CDR3 loop is CASSTRPGHNNNYGYTF. In nucleotides, the CDR3 is TGTGCCAGTAGTACCCGACCGGGACATAACAATAACTATGGCTACACCTTC. The chain has TRBV19 and TRBJ1-2; TRBD1 is a possible D gene (6 bases). The CDR3 spans 17 residues. Trimming shortened V by 4 bases and J by 1 base, and 19 bases separated the two germline ends. Germline V lookup: CDR1 LNHDA, CDR2 SQIVND (reference sequence).

The chain carries TRBV28 and TRBJ2-3; tentative D call: TRBD2 (5 bases). The V and J ends lost 6 bases and 3 bases respectively, with 16 bases between them. This CDR3 comprises 15 residues. CDR1 is MDHEN and CDR2 is SYDVKM in the germline V gene. Here the CDR3 DNA reads TGTGCCAGCAGCCGAGGGAACGTTGTGACAGATACGCAGTATTTT. It specifies CASSRGNVVTDTQYF. The entire variable domain, with the rest obtained from reference TRBV28 and TRBJ2-3, is as follows: DVKVTQSSRYLVKRTGEKVFLECVQDMDHENMFWYRQDPGLGLRLIYFSYDVKMKEKGDIPEGYSVSREKKERFSLILESASTNQTSMYLCASSRGNVVTDTQYFGPGTRLTVL.

The chain combines TRBV28 with TRBJ2-5; 14 bases are shared with TRBD2. Germline trimming cut 5 bases from V and 0 bases from J; bases unmatched to any gene: 14. The germline gives CDR1 MDHEN, CDR2 SYDVKM. This CDR3 contains 20 residues. The CDR3 is CASSQPGLAGEFGYQETQYF. The CDR3 region has the DNA TGTGCCAGCAGTCAGCCGGGACTAGCGGGAGAGTTTGGGTACCAAGAGACCCAGTACTTC.

In nucleotides, the CDR3 is TGTGCCAGCAGTTTTTCTGGGAACAATGAGCAGTTCTTC. This codes for CASSFSGNNEQFF. The chain combines TRBV27 with TRBJ2-1; no clear D gene. This CDR3 spans 13 amino acids. CDR1 is MNHEY and CDR2 is SMNVEV in the germline V gene (reference sequence). Deletions cut 3 bases from V and 5 bases from J, with 8 bases between.

This sequence joins TRBV28 and TRBJ2-7; 8 nucleotides line up with TRBD2. V gave up 10 bases and J gave up 2 bases; unmatched junction bases: 10. The CDR3 totals 14 residues. Germline V lookup: CDR1 MDHEN, CDR2 SYDVKM. CDR3 in amino acids: CATDGAGDPYEQYF. The CDR3 DNA is TGTGCCACCGACGGAGCGGGAGACCCCTACGAGCAGTACTTC.

This clonotype appeared a few times. The chain has TRBV4-1 and TRBJ2-7; 7 nucleotides align to TRBD1. This CDR3 comprises 13 residues. The ends lost 0 bases at V and 7 bases at J; junction bases unmatched: 3. Germline CDR1 MGHRA, CDR2 YSYEKL. CDR3 sequence: CASSQDLQGEQYF. CDR3 DNA: TGCGCCAGCAGCCAAGATTTACAGGGGGAGCAGTACTTC.

In its sample, this clonotype was seen once. The chain carries TRBV6-5 and TRBJ2-2, with no clear D. The length of the CDR3 is 18 residues. The V end was cut by 4 bases, the J end by 1 base, with 19 bases between. Germline loops: CDR1 MNHEY, CDR2 SVGAGI. In DNA, the CDR3 is TGTGCCAGCAGTTCTAGTCCCTCCTTGGAAGGGAACACCGGGGAGCTGTTTTTT. Translation: CASSSSPSLEGNTGELFF.

The rearrangement links TRBV6-4 to TRBJ2-3; 12 bases match TRBD2. The CDR3 runs to 16 residues. From germline, CDR1 is MRHNA and CDR2 SNTAGT. Trimming removed 6 bases from V and 1 base from J; junction bases left unmatched: 5. CDR3 sequence: CASSKTSGSGTDTQYF. The CDR3 region has the DNA TGTGCCAGCAGCAAGACTAGCGGGAGTGGCACAGATACGCAGTATTTT.

The chain carries TRBV7-8 and TRBJ1-5; D might be TRBD1 (6 bases). Germline loops: CDR1 SGHVS, CDR2 FQNEAQ. V was trimmed by 5 bases and J by 3 bases, leaving 11 bases between them. The CDR3 covers 14 residues. The CDR3 sequence is CASSQGSDNQPQHF. For the CDR3, the DNA is TGTGCCAGCAGCCAGGGGTCGGACAATCAGCCCCAGCATTTT.

This chain links TRBV28 with TRBJ1-1; D call uncertain. Trimming left V 3 bases short and J 4 bases short, with 6 bases between. The CDR3 is 12 amino acids. Germline V gene sequence: CDR1 MDHEN, CDR2 SYDVKM. DNA for the CDR3: TGTGCCAGCAGTTTTTTGAGCACTGAAGCTTTCTTT. Its protein product is CASSFLSTEAFF.

The rearrangement links TRBV12-3 or TRBV12-4 to TRBJ1-1; TRBD1 matches at 12 bases. This CDR3 contains 15 residues. Germline trimming cut 9 bases from V and 4 bases from J; bases unmatched to any gene: 9. CDR3: CASGEGTGGFTEAFF. The DNA of the CDR3 is TGTGCCAGTGGGGAAGGGACAGGGGGCTTCACTGAAGCTTTCTTT.

The V and J genes are TRBV18 and TRBJ1-1; D is perhaps TRBD1 (5 bases). This CDR3 spans 14 amino acids. Germline V CDR1 and CDR2: KGHSH, LQKENI. The V gene lost 8 bases and the J gene lost 5 bases, with 18 bases spanning the gap. The CDR3 protein is CASQDQGDGTEAFF. In nucleotides, the CDR3 is TGTGCCAGCCAAGATCAGGGAGACGGTACTGAAGCTTTCTTT.

This clonotype was picked up one time. The rearrangement uses TRBV27 and TRBJ2-7; the match to TRBD2 covers 11 bases. The CDR3 is 14 amino acids. Germline V CDR1 and CDR2: MNHEY, SMNVEV (reference sequence). V shed 3 bases and J 7 bases; nucleotides not matched to a gene: 5. In nucleotides, the CDR3 is TGTGCCAGCAGTTTCGCCCTAGCGGGAGGAGAGCAGTACTTC. Translation gives CASSFALAGGEQYF.

The chain couples TRBV27 to TRBJ2-1, with D perhaps being TRBD1 or TRBD2 (6 bases each). The CDR3 runs to 17 residues. The germline V and J ends were trimmed by 2 bases and 3 bases, with 17 bases remaining between them. The germline V gene has CDR1 MNHEY and CDR2 SMNVEV (reference sequence). The CDR3 coding sequence is TGTGCCAGCAGTTTAGGAGGGGGAAGCCCTTACTACAATGAGCAGTTCTTC. Protein: CASSLGGGSPYYNEQFF.

V usage is TRBV7-6 and J usage is TRBJ1-4; D is uncertain. V was pared by 3 bases and J by 8 bases, with 19 bases between. Germline CDR1 SGHVS, CDR2 FNYEAQ. This CDR3 spans 16 amino acids. The CDR3 loop reads CASSLLGESRIEKLFF. For the CDR3, the DNA is TGTGCCAGCAGCTTGCTGGGAGAGTCAAGAATAGAAAAACTGTTTTTT. Looking up the rest from reference TRBV7-6 and TRBJ1-4 gives the full variable domain: GAGVSQSPRYKVTKRGQDVALRCDPISGHVSLYWYRQALGQGPEFLTYFNYEAQQDKSGLPNDRFSAERPEGSISTLTIQRTEQRDSAMYRCASSLLGESRIEKLFFGSGTQLSVL.

This chain joins TRBV4-1 and TRBJ2-7, with a weak D call TRBD2 (6 bases). The germline V gene encodes CDR1 MGHRA and CDR2 YSYEKL. The CDR3 covers 15 residues. V gave up 1 base and J gave up 4 bases, with 14 bases separating them. The CDR3 loop reads CASSQGPTEGYEQYF. CDR3 nucleotides: TGCGCCAGCAGCCAAGGACCGACGGAGGGGTACGAGCAGTACTTC.

V is TRBV7-9 and J is TRBJ2-7, with D maybe TRBD2 (6 bases). The V gene's germline CDR1 is SEHNR and CDR2 FQNEAQ (reference sequence). The CDR3 is 14 residues long. Trimming stripped 1 base from V and 7 bases from J, with 14 bases between. This chain's CDR3 is CASSLVGLYKEQYF. The CDR3 DNA reads as TGTGCCAGCAGCTTAGTGGGACTCTATAAGGAGCAGTACTTC. Full variable domain (remainder filled in from reference TRBV7-9 and TRBJ2-7): DTGVSQNPRHKITKRGQNVTFRCDPISEHNRLYWYRQTLGQGPEFLTYFQNEAQLEKSRLLSDRFSAERPKGSFSTLEIQRTEQGDSAMYLCASSLVGLYKEQYFGPGTRLTVT.

This chain uses TRBV15 with TRBJ2-1; a weak D match, TRBD1 (6 bases). Per germline, CDR1 LNHNV and CDR2 YYDKDF (reference sequence). Trimming shortened V by 0 bases and J by 0 bases, and 12 bases separated the two germline ends. The CDR3 covers 17 residues. CDR3 DNA: TGTGCCACCAGCAGAGATCCGGACAGTAGCTCCTACAATGAGCAGTTCTTC. Translating gives CATSRDPDSSSYNEQFF.